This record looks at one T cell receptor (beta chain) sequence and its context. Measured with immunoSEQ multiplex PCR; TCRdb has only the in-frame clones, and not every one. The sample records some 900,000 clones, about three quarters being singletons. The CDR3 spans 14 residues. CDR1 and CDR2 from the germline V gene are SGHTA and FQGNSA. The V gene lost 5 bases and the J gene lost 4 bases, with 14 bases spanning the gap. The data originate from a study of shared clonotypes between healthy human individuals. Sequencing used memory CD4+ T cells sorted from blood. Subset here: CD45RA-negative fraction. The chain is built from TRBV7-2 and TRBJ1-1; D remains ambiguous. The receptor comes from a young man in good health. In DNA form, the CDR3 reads TGTGCCAGCAGCCTTTGGGGTTTTGGCACTGAAGCTTTCTTT. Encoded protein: CASSLWGFGTEAFF.